The clone carrying this T cell receptor (beta chain) occurred a few times. V lost 4 bases to trimming and J lost 7 bases; unmatched junction nucleotides: 6. The germline gives CDR1 MNHEY, CDR2 SVGAGI. The CDR3 spans 14 residues. This sample stems from a study of blood T cell repertoires in COVID-19. Study-level information: COVID-19 samples collected from the United States, Italy and Spain covered acute and convalescent phases. Sample material is recorded as cDNA or gDNA derived from T cells, B-cell-depleted T cells, or PBMCs.

Authors' processing steps: Estimated nucleated cell counts came from reference gene primer amplification. Some clones are missing from TCRdb's copy, which holds only in-frame ones; the method was immunoSEQ multiplex PCR. That table supplies the V and J calls and clone size; D and trimming were determined from the DNA. Among hundreds of thousands of clones listed, approximately 91% were seen once. This clonotype was obtained from a man aged 35 to 55 with acute or convalescent COVID-19. The sample consisted of peripheral blood. The chain carries TRBV6-5 and TRBJ2-1; 8 positions agree with TRBD1. DNA for the CDR3: TGTGCCAGCAGTTCCGGGGACAGGACAAATGAGCAGTTCTTC. Residues: CASSSGDRTNEQFF.